This T cell receptor beta chain emerged from a study of siplizumab effects on memory and regulatory T cells (dated by TCRdb to between 2019 and 2020). At the level of the whole study: The study looked at the effect of siplizumab, an anti-CD2 antibody, on alloreactive T-cell subsets in allogeneic mixed lymphocyte reactions made from human PBMCs.

Libraries were constructed by the immunoSEQ multiplex PCR assay. Each sample had 9 x 10^4 or so TCR templates assayed by the deep sequencing platform. Genomic DNA extracted from sorted T cells was used for TCRbeta CDR3 sequencing. Processing in the source paper ran as follows. Clonal analysis of TCRbeta CDR3 data was done in the R programming language. Alloreactive CD4+ and CD8+ clones were identified by comparing unstimulated samples to CFSE-low samples taken after the reaction. Regulatory or non-regulatory origin of alloreactive CD4+ clones was assigned by matching sequences to the sorted unstimulated Treg and non-Treg repertoires. TCRdb carries this immuneACCESS record with in-frame sequences only. Its versions omit some clonotypes, under half of them owing to an unresolved V gene in the studies checked, with the rest unexplained. The DNA was the basis for D and trimming; V, J and clone size are from that table. The sample table shows approximately 100,000 clones, and 91% are seen once. The ten top clones hold 2.5% to 3% of the sample.

Study-level results and caveats: The cumulative frequency of alloreactive sequences that could be traced back to unstimulated CD4+ memory T cells was significantly reduced by siplizumab. Because sequences below about 10^-5 frequency were poorly captured, only a minor fraction of alloreactive clones could be mapped to unstimulated subsets. Greater diversity appeared to be present in unstimulated naive T cells than in memory T cells, and a substantial contribution to the alloresponse seemed to be made by naive cells. In reactions with siplizumab, an average of about 69% of mappable alloreactive CD4+ clones were Treg-derived, compared with 25% to 30% in control reactions. Roughly 80-95% of proliferating CD4+ or CD8+ clones could not be assigned a naive or memory phenotype. Whether proliferating Tregs from siplizumab cultures actually had suppressive function was not functionally confirmed.

Points on this clone: What this receptor recognizes is not known. Nothing much larger sits one base from this clone, and base qualities are not available.

The germline V gene encodes CDR1 GTSNPN and CDR2 SVGIG (reference sequence). Deletion took 0 bases off V and 6 bases off J, with a span of 12 bases between the germline ends. Taken from cysteine to phenylalanine, the CDR3 has 13 residues. The only DNA kept is the CDR3, 39 bases in frame from the first base. Sorted unstimulated T cells and proliferating T cells recovered from mixed lymphocyte reactions were subjected to TCRbeta CDR3 sequencing. Fresh whole blood from fewer than 11 HLA-typed healthy donors was used to isolate PBMCs. This clonotype was sampled from a human donor in good health. Some clones in this sample may be carry-over from other donors' samples. The specimen sequenced was CD4+ T cells sorted from blood. The V and J genes are TRBV30 and TRBJ2-7, with TRBD2 perhaps the D gene, on 6 matching bases. In nucleotide form, the sequence is TGTGCCTGGAGTGTACGCATGGGGGGCGAGCAGTACTTC. Its coded protein is CAWSVRMGGEQYF. This CDR3, with the reference TRBV30 and TRBJ2-7 proteins standing in past its ends, gives the full variable domain SQTIHQWPATLVQPVGSPLSLECTVEGTSNPNLYWYRQAAGRGLQLLFYSVGIGQISSEVPQNLSASRPQDRQFILSSKKLLLSDSGFYLCAWSVRMGGEQYFGPGTRLTVT.